The 6 T cell receptor beta chains in this list originate from one sample, sequenced in a study of early T cells in non-severe SARS-CoV-2 infection. TCRdb fed the 5' RACE reads into MiXCR, producing one record per CDR3 protein. The sample lists under 85,000 distinct CDR3 sequences; over 4% were seen once. This specimen consisted of whole blood, obtained at baseline. Receptor source: an adult who was a healthcare worker with PCR-confirmed SARS-CoV-2 infection or an uninfected control (not recorded which).

Notes on this clonotype: This could be a read error, since a much larger clone is one nucleotide away. The chain carries TRBV7-6 and TRBJ2-5, with TRBD2 matching 7 bases. Germline CDR1 reads SGHVS; CDR2 reads FNYEAQ. The CDR3 is made up of 15 amino acids. The trim removed 4 bases at V and 1 base at J, leaving 6 bases unmatched. DNA of the CDR3: TGTGCCAGCAGCTCAGGCGGGAGCGGCCAAGAGACCCAGTACTTC. Residues: CASSSGGSGQETQYF.

The rearrangement joins TRBV5-1 to TRBJ1-1; weak D call: TRBD1 (6 bases). Germline lookup yields CDR1 SGHRS and CDR2 YFSETQ. The length of the CDR3 is 16 residues. V was shortened by 4 bases and J by 3 bases, with 19 bases between the two germline ends. CDR3 in DNA: TGCGCCAGCAGCCGGGACAATCCCCACCTGGACACTGAAGCTTTCTTT. Translated: CASSRDNPHLDTEAFF.

This clonotype was observed a handful of times. The chain has TRBV29-1 and TRBJ2-7; 9 nucleotides match TRBD1. This CDR3 has 12 amino acids. V lost 5 bases, J lost 6 bases, and 5 bases stayed unmatched. Germline V gene lookup returns CDR1 SQVTM and CDR2 ANQGSEA. CDR3 region: CSVRRQGVEQYF. The DNA for the CDR3 is TGCAGCGTTAGGAGACAGGGGGTCGAGCAGTACTTC.

This clonotype was recorded at least ten times. This chain connects TRBV27 to TRBJ1-4; D might be TRBD1 (5 bases). The germline gives CDR1 MNHEY, CDR2 SMNVEV (reference sequence). Trimming took 3 bases from V and 6 from J, leaving 8 bases between them. There are 13 residues in the CDR3. The CDR3 sequence: CASSFIRDEKLFF. The DNA of the CDR3 is TGTGCCAGCAGTTTCATCAGGGATGAAAAACTGTTTTTT.

This clonotype came up many times. V and J are TRBV7-8 and TRBJ1-1, with 8 bases aligning to TRBD1. J gave up 0 bases and V 5 bases, and 5 bases lay outside the gene matches. The CDR3 totals 15 residues. Germline CDR1 SGHVS, CDR2 FQNEAQ. The CDR3 nucleotides are TGTGCCAGCAGCCCGCAGGGGGCGGTGAACACTGAAGCTTTCTTT. Translated: CASSPQGAVNTEAFF.

This clonotype was counted ten times or more. The chain is built from TRBV10-3 and TRBJ2-7; D gene unclear. Germline assignment: CDR1 ENHRY and CDR2 SYGVKD. This CDR3 has 13 amino acids. Trimming cost V 8 bases and J 1 base, with 12 bases left between them. The CDR3 DNA reads as TGTGCCATCCTACATCATGATTCCTACGAGCAGTACTTC. Translating gives CAILHHDSYEQYF.